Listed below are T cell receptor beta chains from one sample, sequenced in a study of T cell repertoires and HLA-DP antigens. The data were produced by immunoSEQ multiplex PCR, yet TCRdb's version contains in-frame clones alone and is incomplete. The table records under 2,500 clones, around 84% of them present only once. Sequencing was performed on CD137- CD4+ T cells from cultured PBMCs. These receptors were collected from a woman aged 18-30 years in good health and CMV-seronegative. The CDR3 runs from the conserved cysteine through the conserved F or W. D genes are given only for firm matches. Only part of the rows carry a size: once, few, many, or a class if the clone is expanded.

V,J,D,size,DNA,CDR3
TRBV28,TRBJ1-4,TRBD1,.,TGTGCCAGCAGTTTGAACAGGGGGGCAACTAATGAAAAACTGTTTTTT,CASSLNRGATNEKLFF
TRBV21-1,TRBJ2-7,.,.,TGTGCCAGCAGCAAACAATGGCGGGGGGTGGACTCCTACGAGCAGTACTTC,CASSKQWRGVDSYEQYF
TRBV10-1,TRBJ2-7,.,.,TGCGCCAGCCTCAGTGCCCCCTACGAGCAGTACTTC,CASLSAPYEQYF
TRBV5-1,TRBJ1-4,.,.,TGCGCCAGCAGCTTGGCGGGCTGGAATGAAAAACTGTTTTTT,CASSLAGWNEKLFF
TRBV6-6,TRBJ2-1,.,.,TGTGCCAGCAATCAGGGCAGAGTCAATGAGCAGTTCTTC,CASNQGRVNEQFF
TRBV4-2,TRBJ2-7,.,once,TGTGCCAGCAGCTTGGCCAAGGTGGCAGGGAGGACGTACGAGCAGTACTTC,CASSLAKVAGRTYEQYF
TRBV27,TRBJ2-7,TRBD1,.,TGTGCCAGCAGTCCCCTACAGGGGACCCACGAGCAGTACTTC,CASSPLQGTHEQYF
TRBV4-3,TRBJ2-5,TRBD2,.,TGCGCCAGCAGCCAAGTTATCGGGGGGGGAACTAGAGAGACCCAGTACTTC,CASSQVIGGGTRETQYF
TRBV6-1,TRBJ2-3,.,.,TGTGCCAGCAGTGGCCCAGGGACAGATACGCAGTATTTT,CASSGPGTDTQYF
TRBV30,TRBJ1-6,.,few,TGTGCCTGGAGCTCGGTACAGAATTCACCCCTCCACTTT,CAWSSVQNSPLHF
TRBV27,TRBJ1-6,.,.,TGTGCCAGCAGTTTGCAAGTCTCCTATAATTCACCCCTCCACTTT,CASSLQVSYNSPLHF
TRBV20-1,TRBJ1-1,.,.,TGCAGTGCTAGTGTAATGCAAGAAGCTTTCTTT,CSASVMQEAFF
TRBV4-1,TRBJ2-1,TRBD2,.,TGCGCCAGCAGCCACAAGACTAGCGCCTACAATGAGCAGTTCTTC,CASSHKTSAYNEQFF
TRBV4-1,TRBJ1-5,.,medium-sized,TGCGCCAGCAGCCAAGATCGAGTGGGTATCGGCAGCTACAATCAGCCCCAGCATTTT,CASSQDRVGIGSYNQPQHF
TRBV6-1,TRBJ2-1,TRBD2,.,TGTGCCAGCAGTGAAGCCTTCACTAGCGGCAGCTCCTACAATGAGCAGTTCTTC,CASSEAFTSGSSYNEQFF
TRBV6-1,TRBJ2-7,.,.,TGTGCCAGCACGAGGGACGGCCTCTCCTACGAGCAGTACTTC,CASTRDGLSYEQYF
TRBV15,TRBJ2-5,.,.,TGTGCCACCAGCAGGGGATCATTCGTGGGTCAAGAGACCCAGTACTTC,CATSRGSFVGQETQYF
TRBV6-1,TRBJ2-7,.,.,TGTGCCAGCAGTGGGAGGTGGGGTAGAGATTACGAGCAGTACTTC,CASSGRWGRDYEQYF
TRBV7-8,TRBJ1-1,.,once,TGTGCCAGCAGCTCAAGCAGGGACACTGAAGCTTTCTTT,CASSSSRDTEAFF
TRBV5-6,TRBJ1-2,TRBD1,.,TGTGCCAGCAGCTTGGCCCGACAGGGGACCTATGGCTACACCTTC,CASSLARQGTYGYTF
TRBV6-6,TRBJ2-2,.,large,TGTGCCAGCAGTACCGATACCGGGGAGCTGTTTTTT,CASSTDTGELFF
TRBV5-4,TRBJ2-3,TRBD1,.,TGTGCCAGCAGTCAGGACAGGAGGACAGATACGCAGTATTTT,CASSQDRRTDTQYF
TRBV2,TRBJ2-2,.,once,TGTGCCAGCAGTGAGAGTGGGGTCCTCACCGGGGAGCTGTTTTTT,CASSESGVLTGELFF
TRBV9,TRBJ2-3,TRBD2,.,TGTGCCAGCAGCCCAAATCTAGCGGGGGGCCGTTCTAGCACAGATACGCAGTATTTT,CASSPNLAGGRSSTDTQYF